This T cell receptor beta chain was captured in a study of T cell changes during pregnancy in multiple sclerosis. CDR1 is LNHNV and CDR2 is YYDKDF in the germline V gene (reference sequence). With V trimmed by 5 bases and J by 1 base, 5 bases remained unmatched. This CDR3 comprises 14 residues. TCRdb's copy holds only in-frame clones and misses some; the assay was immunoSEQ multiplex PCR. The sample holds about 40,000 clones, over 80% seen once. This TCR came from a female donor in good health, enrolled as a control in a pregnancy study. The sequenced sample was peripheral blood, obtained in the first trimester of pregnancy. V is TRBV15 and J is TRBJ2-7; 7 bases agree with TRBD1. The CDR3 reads CATSRQTGSYEQYF. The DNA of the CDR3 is TGTGCCACCAGCCGACAGACAGGGTCCTACGAGCAGTACTTC.